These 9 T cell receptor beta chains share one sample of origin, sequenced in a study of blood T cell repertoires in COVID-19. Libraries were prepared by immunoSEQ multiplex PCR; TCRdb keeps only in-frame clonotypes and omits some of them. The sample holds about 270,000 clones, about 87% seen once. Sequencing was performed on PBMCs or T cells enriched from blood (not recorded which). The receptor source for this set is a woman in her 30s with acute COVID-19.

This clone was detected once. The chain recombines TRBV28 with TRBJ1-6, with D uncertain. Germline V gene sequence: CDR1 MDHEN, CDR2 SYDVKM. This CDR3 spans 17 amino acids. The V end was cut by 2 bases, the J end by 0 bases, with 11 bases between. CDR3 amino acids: CASSLIEESSYNSPLHF. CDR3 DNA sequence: TGTGCCAGCAGTTTAATTGAGGAGAGCTCCTATAATTCACCCCTCCACTTT.

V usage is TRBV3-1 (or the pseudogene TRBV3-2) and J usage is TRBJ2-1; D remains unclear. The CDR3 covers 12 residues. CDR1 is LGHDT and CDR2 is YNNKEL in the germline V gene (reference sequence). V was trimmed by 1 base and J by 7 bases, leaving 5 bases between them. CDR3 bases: TGTGCCAGCAGCCAAGTACTAAATGAGCAGTTCTTC. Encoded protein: CASSQVLNEQFF.

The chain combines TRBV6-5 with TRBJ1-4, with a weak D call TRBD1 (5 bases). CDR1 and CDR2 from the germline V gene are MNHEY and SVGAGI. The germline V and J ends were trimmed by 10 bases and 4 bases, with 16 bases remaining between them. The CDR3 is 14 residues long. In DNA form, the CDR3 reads TGTGCCACCGTGAGGAGGGACGATAATGAAAAACTGTTTTTT. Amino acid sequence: CATVRRDDNEKLFF.

CDR3 nucleotide sequence: TGCGCCAGCAGCCAAGAGCGCAGGTCTAGCAGTAATGAGCAGTTCTTC. It codes for CASSQERRSSSNEQFF. This sequence joins TRBV4-3 and TRBJ2-1, with a tentative D call TRBD2 (5 bases). Trimming removed 0 bases at V and 7 bases at J, with 16 bases between. CDR1 is LGHNA and CDR2 is YSLEER in the germline V gene. This CDR3 is 16 amino acids long.

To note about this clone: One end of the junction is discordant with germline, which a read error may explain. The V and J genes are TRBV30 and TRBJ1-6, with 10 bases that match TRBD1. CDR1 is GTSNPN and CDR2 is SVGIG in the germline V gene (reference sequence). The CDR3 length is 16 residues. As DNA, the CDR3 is TGTGCCTGGAGGGAGACAGGGGGCGCGCATAATTTACCCCTCCACTTT. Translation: CAWRETGGAHNLPLHF.

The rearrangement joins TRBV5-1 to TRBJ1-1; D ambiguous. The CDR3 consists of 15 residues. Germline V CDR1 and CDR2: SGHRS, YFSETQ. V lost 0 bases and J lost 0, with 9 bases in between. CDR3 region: CASSLGSGMNTEAFF. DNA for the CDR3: TGCGCCAGCAGCTTGGGTTCAGGAATGAACACTGAAGCTTTCTTT.

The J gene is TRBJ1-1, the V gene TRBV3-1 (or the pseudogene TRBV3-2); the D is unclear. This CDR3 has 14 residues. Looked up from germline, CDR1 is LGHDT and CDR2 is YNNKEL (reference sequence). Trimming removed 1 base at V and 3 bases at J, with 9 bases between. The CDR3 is CASSQGGRDTEAFF. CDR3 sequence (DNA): TGTGCCAGCAGCCAAGGCGGGCGCGACACTGAAGCTTTCTTT.

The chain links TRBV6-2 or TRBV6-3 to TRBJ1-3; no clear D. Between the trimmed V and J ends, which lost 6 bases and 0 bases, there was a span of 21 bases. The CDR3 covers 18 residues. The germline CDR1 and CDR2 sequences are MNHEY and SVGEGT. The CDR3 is CASSPSFVTPDSGNTIYF. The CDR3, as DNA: TGTGCCAGCAGCCCCTCGTTCGTAACACCAGACTCTGGAAACACCATATATTTT.

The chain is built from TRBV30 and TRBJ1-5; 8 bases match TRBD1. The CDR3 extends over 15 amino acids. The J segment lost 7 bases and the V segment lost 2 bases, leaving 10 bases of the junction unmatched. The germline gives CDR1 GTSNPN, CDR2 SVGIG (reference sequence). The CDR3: CAWSLQGAPGQPQHF. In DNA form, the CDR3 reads TGTGCCTGGAGTTTGCAGGGGGCGCCGGGACAGCCCCAGCATTTT.